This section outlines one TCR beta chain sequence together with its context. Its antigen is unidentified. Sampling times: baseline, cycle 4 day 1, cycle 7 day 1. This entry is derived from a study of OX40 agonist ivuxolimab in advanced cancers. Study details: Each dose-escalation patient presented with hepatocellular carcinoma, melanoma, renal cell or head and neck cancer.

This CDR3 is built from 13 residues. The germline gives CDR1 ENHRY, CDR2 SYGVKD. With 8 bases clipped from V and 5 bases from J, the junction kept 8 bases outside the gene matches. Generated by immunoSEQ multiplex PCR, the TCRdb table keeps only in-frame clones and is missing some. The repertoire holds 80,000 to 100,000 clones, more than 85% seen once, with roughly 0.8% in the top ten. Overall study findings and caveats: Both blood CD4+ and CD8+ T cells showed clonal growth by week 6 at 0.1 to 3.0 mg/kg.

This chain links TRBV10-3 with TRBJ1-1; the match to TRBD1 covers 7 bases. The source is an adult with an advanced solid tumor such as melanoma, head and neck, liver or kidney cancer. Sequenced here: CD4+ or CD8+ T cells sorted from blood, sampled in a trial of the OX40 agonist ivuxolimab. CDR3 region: CAIRDSGGTEAFF. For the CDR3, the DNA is TGTGCCATCCGGGACTCAGGGGGGACTGAAGCTTTCTTT.